The T cell receptor (beta chain) under discussion was sequenced for a study of blood T cell repertoires in COVID-19. Using immunoSEQ multiplex PCR, the repertoire was profiled, and TCRdb retains in-frame clones only, with some absent. The table includes 98,000 or so clones, about four fifths detected once. The source is a woman aged 70-85 years with acute or convalescent COVID-19. The sequencing sample was made of peripheral blood.

The CDR3 coding sequence is TGTGCCAGCTCACCTGGGCTAGCGTATAACACCGGGGAGCTGTTTTTT. Amino acid sequence: CASSPGLAYNTGELFF. This chain connects TRBV18 to TRBJ2-2, with D possibly matching TRBD2 (6 bases). Trimming left V 3 bases short and J 2 bases short, with 13 bases between. The CDR3 is made up of 16 amino acids. Germline CDR1 KGHSH, CDR2 LQKENI.